One TCR beta chain is described in this entry. Its antigen is not identified. The V and J ends lost 3 bases and 11 bases respectively, with 11 bases between them. CDR3 size: 11 residues. Germline V lookup: CDR1 SGHDT, CDR2 YYEEEE. This sample was included in a study of cytomegalovirus exposure and HLA in healthy donors. The primer mix had 60 Vbeta and 13 Jbeta primers. TCRdb's copy holds only in-frame clones and misses some; the assay was immunoSEQ multiplex PCR. Altogether 200,000 to 250,000 clones are present, about 70% being singletons, with the ten largest covering about 2.8%. Study-level findings and limits: Three chains tied to CMV proved CMV antigen-specific in vitro. The study recorded around 160 TCR beta chains that were cytomegalovirus-associated.

The chain employs TRBV5-6 and TRBJ1-1; D is unclear. The TCR was taken from a man aged 40-50 years in good health and CMV-seropositive. The sample was PBMCs. This CDR3 reads CASSSGPSAFF. CDR3 DNA: TGTGCCAGCAGCTCCGGTCCTTCGGCTTTCTTT.